What follows are 22 T cell receptor beta chains derived from one specimen sequenced in a study of T-cell reconstitution after alpha-beta-depleted transplantation in children. TCRbeta library construction was performed incorporating unique molecular identifiers. TCRdb passed the PCR reads through MiXCR, listing each CDR3 protein once. The data hold about 440,000 distinct CDR3 sequences, with about 40% observed a single time. The source was PBMCs, collected before TCRalphabeta/CD19-depleted stem cell transplant. All receptors come from a girl aged 2 to 9 with aplastic anemia, due to receive a stem cell transplant.

The chain combines TRBV4-3 with TRBJ2-1; a weak D match, TRBD1 (5 bases). The V end lost 1 base, the J end lost 2 bases, and 9 bases lay between the germline ends. The CDR3 has 15 amino acids. Germline V lookup: CDR1 LGHNA, CDR2 YSLEER. The CDR3 is CASSQADSPYNEQFF. The CDR3 DNA reads TGCGCCAGCAGCCAAGCTGACAGCCCCTACAATGAGCAGTTCTTC.

The chain recombines TRBV20-1 with TRBJ2-1; 7 bases line up with TRBD2. The J segment lost 0 bases and the V segment lost 6 bases, leaving 20 bases of the junction unmatched. This CDR3 has 19 residues. Germline CDR1 and CDR2: DFQATT and SNEGSKA (reference sequence). CDR3 nucleotides: TGCAGTGCCTATAAAGACAGCGGGAAAATTTCTCGCTCCTACAATGAGCAGTTCTTC. This translates into CSAYKDSGKISRSYNEQFF.

This chain connects TRBV6-6 to TRBJ2-7, with D perhaps assigned TRBD1 or TRBD2 (5 bases each). V lost 6 bases, J lost 3 bases, and 12 bases lay in between. This CDR3 region has 13 residues. Germline CDR1 and CDR2: MNHNY and SVGAGI (reference sequence). The CDR3 reads CASSLGDLYEQYF. The CDR3 coding sequence is TGTGCCAGCAGCCTGGGGGACCTCTACGAGCAGTACTTC.

The V call is TRBV7-9, the J call TRBJ2-5; D not resolved. Looked up from germline, CDR1 is SEHNR and CDR2 is FQNEAQ (reference sequence). Trimming shortened V by 1 base and J by 1 base, and 10 bases separated the two germline ends. The CDR3 contains 15 residues. The CDR3, as DNA: TGTGCCAGCAGCTTAGTTGTGGAACCCCAAGAGACCCAGTACTTC. Its protein product is CASSLVVEPQETQYF.

The chain joins TRBV6-1 to TRBJ1-1; maybe TRBD1 (5 bases). V was clipped by 7 bases and J by 4 bases, with 13 bases between them. CDR1 and CDR2 (germline): MNHNS, SASEGT. CDR3 length: 13 amino acids. The CDR3 region has the DNA TGTGCCAGCACTCGGGTTGGGGGCACTGAAGCTTTCTTT. It translates to CASTRVGGTEAFF.

The chain couples TRBV12-3 or TRBV12-4 to TRBJ2-5; 14 nucleotides line up with TRBD2. The V segment lost 1 base and the J segment 7 bases; nucleotides outside the gene matches: 5. CDR3 length: 16 residues. The CDR3 loop is CASSLDPGLAGATQYF. In nucleotides, the CDR3 is TGTGCCAGCAGTTTAGATCCGGGACTAGCGGGAGCGACCCAGTACTTC.

The gene calls are TRBV7-2 and TRBJ2-3; the D gene could be TRBD1 or TRBD2 (5 bases each). The CDR3 contains 14 residues. V shed 1 base and J shed 5 bases, with 10 bases lying between them. Germline V lookup: CDR1 SGHTA, CDR2 FQGNSA. This chain's CDR3 is CASSLGGAKDTQYF. The CDR3 coding sequence is TGTGCCAGCAGCTTAGGAGGGGCAAAAGATACGCAGTATTTT.

V and J are TRBV30 and TRBJ2-7; D perhaps matches TRBD1 (7 bases). The germline V and J ends were trimmed by 3 bases and 0 bases, with 15 bases remaining between them. This CDR3 has 15 residues. The germline gives CDR1 GTSNPN, CDR2 SVGIG (reference sequence). CDR3 nucleotides: TGTGCCTGGAGCGGAGGGACAGCTAGCTCCTACGAGCAGTACTTC. It yields the protein CAWSGGTASSYEQYF.

This clonotype was seen repeatedly, ten times or more. The chain joins TRBV11-2 to TRBJ2-1, with 9 bases that match TRBD2. V shed 1 base, J shed 0 bases, and the junction held 7 bases outside the gene matches. The CDR3 extends over 18 amino acids. Germline CDR1 is SGHAT and CDR2 is FQNNGV. The CDR3 region has the DNA TGTGCCAGCAGCTTAGGACTAGCGGCACTACACTCCTACAATGAGCAGTTCTTC. As protein: CASSLGLAALHSYNEQFF.

V and J are TRBV15 and TRBJ2-7, with D hard to call. The V and J ends lost 0 bases and 5 bases respectively, with 11 bases between them. This CDR3 has 14 amino acids. Germline V lookup: CDR1 LNHNV, CDR2 YYDKDF (reference sequence). In DNA form, the CDR3 reads TGTGCCACCAGCAGAGATCGCTTCGCCGACGAGCAGTACTTC. This translates into CATSRDRFADEQYF.

This clonotype was found many times. The genes are TRBV7-9 and TRBJ2-1, with no clear D. The V gene lost 5 bases and the J gene lost 0 bases, with 29 bases spanning the gap. Germline CDR1 reads SEHNR; CDR2 reads FQNEAQ (reference sequence). The CDR3 is 21 residues long. CDR3 bases: TGTGCCAGCAGCCCCCCGTTACTGAAAGGCCGATTGACAAGCTCCTACAATGAGCAGTTCTTC. This gives the protein CASSPPLLKGRLTSSYNEQFF.

This chain joins TRBV2 and TRBJ1-1; TRBD1 matches 9 bases. This CDR3 region has 15 residues. Trimming took 6 bases from V and 0 from J; bases not matched to a gene: 5. Looked up from germline, CDR1 is SNHLY and CDR2 is FYNNEI. The CDR3 DNA follows: TGTGCCAGCAGGGGACAGGGTATCATGAACACTGAAGCTTTCTTT. Translation: CASRGQGIMNTEAFF.

V usage is TRBV5-1 and J usage is TRBJ1-1; D gene uncertain. V lost 4 bases to trimming and J lost 1 base, with 8 bases between them. The germline V gene has CDR1 SGHRS and CDR2 YFSETQ. This CDR3 spans 13 amino acids. This chain's CDR3 is CASSREWNTEAFF. For the CDR3, the DNA is TGCGCCAGCAGCCGCGAATGGAACACTGAAGCTTTCTTT.

This clonotype was observed many times. J is TRBJ1-1 and V is TRBV27; TRBD1 might be the D (5 bases). This CDR3 region has 16 residues. In germline, CDR1 is MNHEY, CDR2 SMNVEV (reference sequence). Trimming pared 5 bases from V and 0 bases from J, leaving 16 bases between. This CDR3 is CASSLKPGPLNTEAFF. CDR3 in DNA: TGTGCCAGCAGTCTAAAGCCGGGACCCCTGAACACTGAAGCTTTCTTT.

This clonotype was observed a handful of times. This sequence joins TRBV28 and TRBJ2-3; TRBD1 agrees at 10 bases. This CDR3 region has 16 residues. V shed 7 bases and J 3 bases; nucleotides not matched to a gene: 10. CDR1 and CDR2 (germline): MDHEN, SYDVKM. CDR3 bases: TGTGCCAGCATCAATGTCCGGGACAGGGGTACAGATACGCAGTATTTT. This sequence encodes CASINVRDRGTDTQYF.

V gene TRBV18 combines with J gene TRBJ1-3; D ambiguous. V was shortened by 1 base and J by 0 bases, with 13 bases between the two germline ends. Germline lookup yields CDR1 KGHSH and CDR2 LQKENI. This CDR3 comprises 17 residues. CDR3 DNA: TGTGCCAGCTCACCACTTAAAGCCACTTTCTCTGGAAACACCATATATTTT. This sequence encodes CASSPLKATFSGNTIYF.

This clonotype was counted many times. V is TRBV5-1 and J is TRBJ2-2; 13 positions match TRBD2. The V segment lost 4 bases and the J segment 10 bases; nucleotides outside the gene matches: 7. Germline loops: CDR1 SGHRS, CDR2 YFSETQ. CDR3 length: 15 residues. CDR3 in amino acids: CASSPGTSGNQELFF. The CDR3 nucleotides read TGCGCCAGCAGCCCCGGGACTAGCGGGAATCAGGAGCTGTTTTTT.

This clonotype was seen many times. The V and J genes are TRBV20-1 and TRBJ2-1; TRBD2 is a possible D gene (5 bases). Germline assignment: CDR1 DFQATT and CDR2 SNEGSKA (reference sequence). CDR3 size: 12 residues. Trimming removed 2 bases from V and 8 bases from J, with 10 bases in between. CDR3 amino acids: CSARRSSDEQFF. DNA of the CDR3: TGCAGTGCTAGACGCAGTAGCGATGAGCAGTTCTTC.

V usage is TRBV11-1 and J usage is TRBJ2-7, with 8 bases matching TRBD2. The CDR3 extends over 17 amino acids. CDR1 is SGHAT, CDR2 FQDESV, per germline (reference sequence). The V gene end was trimmed by 4 bases and the J gene end by 2 bases; junction bases not matched to a gene: 13. CDR3 residues: CASSYAPLAGVPYEQYF. The CDR3 DNA reads as TGTGCCAGCAGCTACGCGCCTCTAGCGGGTGTTCCCTACGAGCAGTACTTC.

This clonotype was detected many times. The chain couples TRBV11-2 to TRBJ2-7; D call uncertain. V gave up 3 bases and J gave up 0 bases, with 12 bases separating them. The germline gives CDR1 SGHAT, CDR2 FQNNGV. The CDR3 totals 15 residues. CDR3 protein: CASSLGQRASYEQYF. DNA for the CDR3: TGTGCCAGCAGCTTGGGCCAGCGCGCCTCCTACGAGCAGTACTTC.

The V and J genes are TRBV29-1 and TRBJ2-3; 8 bases fit TRBD2. V gave up 6 bases and J gave up 5 bases; unmatched junction bases: 10. The CDR3 covers 14 residues. Germline-derived CDR1 and CDR2 are SQVTM and ANQGSEA. Here the CDR3 reads CSVNTGGHKDTQYF. The CDR3 bases are TGCAGCGTAAACACGGGGGGGCATAAAGATACGCAGTATTTT.

This chain links TRBV20-1 with TRBJ2-3, with 7 bases lining up with TRBD2. This CDR3 spans 16 amino acids. The junction had 9 bases not matched to a gene; V was cut back by 1 base and J by 2 bases. Germline V gene data show CDR1 as DFQATT and CDR2 as SNEGSKA (reference sequence). The CDR3 protein is CSARGGASGYTDTQYF. The CDR3 DNA follows: TGCAGTGCTAGAGGAGGGGCTAGCGGATACACAGATACGCAGTATTTT.